This TCR beta chain comes out of a study of T cells in Graves' hyperthyroidism and ophthalmopathy. The wider study: The blood sample was taken at first diagnosis, before treatment began.

At least ten counts were recorded for this clonotype. Amplified regions were TCR beta CDR3 sequences from RNA transcripts. First-round RT-PCR with HTBI primers amplified the TCR CDR3 region. MiXCR, applied by TCRdb to the multiplex PCR reads, yields one record per CDR3 protein. Altogether about 480,000 distinct CDR3 sequences are present, 14% being singletons, with the ten largest covering less than 20%. Each patient was aged 18 to 65 and had newly diagnosed hyperthyroidism of under 2 months' duration. The TCR was taken from a young woman with Graves' hyperthyroidism. The sample consisted of blood.

The CDR3 spells CASSPLRGTVNTEAFF. The CDR3 DNA sequence: TGTGCCAGCAGTCCCCTTAGAGGGACCGTGAACACTGAAGCTTTCTTT. The rearrangement links TRBV27 to TRBJ1-1, with D maybe TRBD1 (5 bases). This CDR3 spans 16 amino acids. V was trimmed by 5 bases and J by 0 bases, leaving 16 bases between them. Germline V gives CDR1 MNHEY, CDR2 SMNVEV (reference sequence).